The 2 T cell receptor beta chains presented below share a single source sample, sequenced in a study of Graves' ophthalmopathy and Graves' hyperthyroidism. Transcripts of RNA were the source for amplifying TCR beta CDR3 regions. HTBI primers primed a first-round RT-PCR, and a second-round multiplex PCR followed. Each CDR3 protein gets one entry after TCRdb re-called the multiplex PCR reads with MiXCR. Of some 380,000 distinct CDR3 sequences listed, 15% are singletons. Sequencing used peripheral blood. The receptor source for this set is a woman under 30 with stable Graves' hyperthyroidism.

Ten or more counts support this clonotype. J is TRBJ2-7 and V is TRBV12-3 or TRBV12-4; TRBD2 aligns across 8 bases. V shed 5 bases and J 6 bases; nucleotides not matched to a gene: 3. CDR3 length: 12 amino acids. The CDR3 loop is CASSRGGLEQYF. In nucleotides, the CDR3 is TGTGCCAGCAGTCGGGGGGGGCTCGAGCAGTACTTC.

The table lists this clonotype with a count of one. The rearrangement links TRBV7-9 to TRBJ2-7, with D perhaps assigned TRBD1 or TRBD2 (5 bases each). Per the germline V gene, CDR1 is SEHNR and CDR2 is FQNEAQ (reference sequence). V was trimmed by 2 bases and J by 7 bases, leaving 15 bases between them. The CDR3 has 14 amino acids. For the CDR3, the DNA is TGTGCCAGCAGCTTAAAGTCGGGACCTACGGAGCAGTACTTC. Encoded protein: CASSLKSGPTEQYF.